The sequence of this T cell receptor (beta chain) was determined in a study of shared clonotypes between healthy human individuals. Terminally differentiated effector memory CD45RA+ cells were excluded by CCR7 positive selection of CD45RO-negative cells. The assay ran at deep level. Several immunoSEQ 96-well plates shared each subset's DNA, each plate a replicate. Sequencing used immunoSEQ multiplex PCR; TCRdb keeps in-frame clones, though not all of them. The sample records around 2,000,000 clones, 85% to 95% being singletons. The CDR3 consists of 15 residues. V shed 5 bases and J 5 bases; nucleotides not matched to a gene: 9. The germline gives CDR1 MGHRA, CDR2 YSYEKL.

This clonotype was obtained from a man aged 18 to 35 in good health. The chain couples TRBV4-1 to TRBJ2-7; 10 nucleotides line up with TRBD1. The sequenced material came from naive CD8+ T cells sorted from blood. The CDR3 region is CASSSPGTGADEQYF. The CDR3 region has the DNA TGCGCCAGCAGCTCGCCCGGGACAGGGGCGGACGAGCAGTACTTC.